The 9 T cell receptor beta chains reported below all come from one sample, sequenced in a study of technical replicates of blood from a handful of donors. Assay: immunoSEQ multiplex PCR; the TCRdb copy retains only in-frame clones and omits some. The data hold approximately 87,000 clones, with around 95% observed a single time. The sequenced material came from T cells isolated from PBMCs. These receptors were taken from a human donor in good health.

The chain employs TRBV5-6 and TRBJ2-2; D uncertain. There are 11 residues in the CDR3. Trimming took 5 bases from V and 7 from J, leaving 6 bases between them. CDR1 SGHDT and CDR2 YYEEEE come from the germline V gene. In nucleotides, the CDR3 is TGTGCCAGCAGTTATATCGGGGAGCTGTTTTTT. This gives the protein CASSYIGELFF.

V is TRBV27 and J is TRBJ1-2, with D possibly being TRBD1 (5 bases). This CDR3 contains 12 residues. The V and J ends lost 3 bases and 4 bases respectively, with 6 bases between them. Looked up from germline, CDR1 is MNHEY and CDR2 is SMNVEV (reference sequence). The CDR3 bases are TGTGCCAGCAGTTTTCAGGGCTATGGCTACACCTTC. Encoded protein: CASSFQGYGYTF.

The gene calls are TRBV7-9 and TRBJ2-2, with a weak D call TRBD1 (6 bases). CDR3 length equals 17 residues. V was clipped by 1 base and J by 2 bases, with 14 bases between them. The germline V gene has CDR1 SEHNR and CDR2 FQNEAQ (reference sequence). Written as DNA, the CDR3 is TGTGCCAGCAGCTTAGTAGGGGGACACCCAAACACCGGGGAGCTGTTTTTT. Translation: CASSLVGGHPNTGELFF.

The chain is built from TRBV25-1 and TRBJ2-5, with TRBD2 as a possible D gene (7 bases). Looked up from germline, CDR1 is MGHDK and CDR2 is SYGVNS. This CDR3 has 12 amino acids. Trimming left V 8 bases short and J 7 bases short, with 14 bases between. The CDR3 DNA reads as TGTGCCAGCGCGTGGGAGGGGGTGACCCAGTACTTC. It specifies CASAWEGVTQYF.

CDR3 bases: TGTGCCAGCAAACACAGGGCCCCCTACGAGCAGTACTTC. Translating it yields CASKHRAPYEQYF. The genes are TRBV6-1 and TRBJ2-7, with TRBD1 as a possible D gene (6 bases). Deletions cut 7 bases from V and 2 bases from J, with 12 bases between. Germline loops: CDR1 MNHNS, CDR2 SASEGT. The CDR3 has 13 residues.

The chain uses TRBV7-9 and TRBJ2-3, with D possibly being TRBD1 (5 bases). This CDR3 has 13 amino acids. Germline V gene sequence: CDR1 SEHNR, CDR2 FQNEAQ (reference sequence). V was trimmed by 5 bases and J by 2 bases, leaving 8 bases between them. For the CDR3, the DNA is TGTGCCAGCAGCGACAGTGACACAGATACGCAGTATTTT. Amino acid sequence: CASSDSDTDTQYF.

The chain is built from TRBV5-6 and TRBJ2-1, with D tentatively TRBD1 (6 bases). This CDR3 has 12 residues. V was pared by 4 bases and J by 13 bases, with 15 bases between. In germline, CDR1 is SGHDT, CDR2 YYEEEE. The DNA of the CDR3 is TGTGCCAGCAGCGTCGAAACAGGGAGTCAGTTCTTC. Protein product: CASSVETGSQFF.

The chain employs TRBV25-1 and TRBJ2-7; D may be TRBD1 (5 bases). The CDR3 has 13 amino acids. The V gene's germline CDR1 is MGHDK and CDR2 SYGVNS. With 6 bases removed from V and 1 base from J, the gap between germline ends came to 10 bases. The CDR3, as DNA: TGTGCCAGCAGCGTTGCAGGGTCCTACGAGCAGTACTTC. Protein: CASSVAGSYEQYF.

The chain joins TRBV7-8 to TRBJ2-7, with 10 bases that match TRBD1. Germline CDR1 SGHVS, CDR2 FQNEAQ. V gave up 7 bases and J gave up 5 bases; unmatched junction bases: 8. The CDR3 is made up of 14 amino acids. CDR3 coding DNA: TGTGCCAGCACCCTCTCGACAGGGGGCGACGAGCAGTACTTC. It yields the protein CASTLSTGGDEQYF.